Following are 3 T cell receptor beta chains from one sample sequenced in a study of blood T cell repertoires in COVID-19. This table comes from immunoSEQ multiplex PCR, and its TCRdb copy is limited to in-frame clones, with some not included. The data contain roughly 45,000 clones, 75% to 90% of them singletons. Material: peripheral blood. Source of these receptors: a man aged 55 to 70 with active COVID-19.

The chain links TRBV7-8 to TRBJ2-3, with 10 nucleotides matching TRBD2. V shed 1 base and J 2 bases; nucleotides not matched to a gene: 12. CDR1 is SGHVS and CDR2 is FQNEAQ in the germline V gene. This CDR3 is built from 19 residues. DNA of the CDR3: TGTGCCAGCAGCTTAGGGCTAGCGGGAGATAGAAGGGACACAGATACGCAGTATTTT. Its protein product is CASSLGLAGDRRDTDTQYF.

V usage is TRBV20-1 and J usage is TRBJ2-5; D gene unclear. Germline lookup yields CDR1 DFQATT and CDR2 SNEGSKA (reference sequence). CDR3 size: 10 residues. The V end lost 3 bases, the J end lost 5 bases, and 4 bases lay between the germline ends. The CDR3 is CSAREETQYF. In nucleotides, the CDR3 is TGCAGTGCTAGGGAGGAGACCCAGTACTTC.

V and J are TRBV5-6 and TRBJ1-1, with 9 bases that match TRBD1. Unmatched junction bases numbered 8, after V lost 3 bases and J lost 5 bases. CDR3 length equals 15 residues. Germline values: CDR1 SGHDT, CDR2 YYEEEE. The CDR3 nucleotides read TGTGCCAGCAGCTCCCCGGACAGGGGAGAGACTGAAGCTTTCTTT. Amino acid sequence: CASSSPDRGETEAFF.